The 9 T cell receptor beta chains in this list originate from one sample, sequenced in a study of immune heterogeneity within non-small cell lung tumors. The TCR beta CDR3 region was amplified by multiplex PCR employing 32 V and 13 J primers. TCRdb reprocessed the multiplex PCR reads with MiXCR, giving one entry per CDR3 protein. Among 9,500 or so distinct CDR3 sequences listed, around 27% were seen once. The starting template was genomic DNA from bulk tumor, roughly 650 ng per sample. Several far-apart biopsies were taken per primary tumor during surgery. With untreated, newly diagnosed non-small cell lung cancer, the patients went on to undergo curative surgery. The material sequenced was lung tumor tissue. These receptors were collected from a woman in her forties or fifties with non-small cell lung cancer.

For the CDR3, the DNA is TGTGCCAGCAGTTACCAGGGTTACGACAATGAGCAGTTCTTC. This codes for CASSYQGYDNEQFF. The V gene is TRBV28, the J gene TRBJ2-1; tentative D call: TRBD1 (5 bases). V lost 4 bases and J lost 5, with 12 bases in between. From germline, CDR1 is MDHEN and CDR2 SYDVKM. The CDR3 contains 14 residues.

This clonotype was seen ten or more times. The rearrangement uses TRBV7-8 and TRBJ2-3; 9 bases fit TRBD1. The CDR3 runs to 16 residues. The germline CDR1 and CDR2 sequences are SGHVS and FQNEAQ. Trimming cost V 4 bases and J 0 bases; bases outside gene matches: 5. CDR3 sequence: CASSSGQGTSTDTQYF. The DNA for the CDR3 is TGTGCCAGCAGCTCCGGACAGGGGACTAGCACAGATACGCAGTATTTT.

This clonotype was observed at least ten times. The chain joins TRBV6-2 or TRBV6-3 to TRBJ1-1; 7 bases fit TRBD1. CDR3 length: 13 amino acids. Germline loops: CDR1 MNHEY, CDR2 SVGEGT. V trimming: 8 bases; J trimming: 5 bases; junction bases outside the gene matches: 8. The CDR3 region has the DNA TGTGCCAGCGGGCGACAGGGTTGGACTGAAGCTTTCTTT. Residues: CASGRQGWTEAFF.

This clonotype was recorded a few times. A read error is likely, as this CDR3 ends without the conserved phenylalanine or tryptophan. The DNA is omitted, as the CDR3 cannot be located on it reliably, and the CDR3 follows TCRdb's listing. This chain joins TRBV20-1 and TRBJ2-3; TRBD2, the table's D call, was not compared with the DNA. The CDR3 extends over 13 residues, inclusive of both ends. CDR1 and CDR2 (germline): DFQATT, SNEGSKA (reference sequence). CDR3 loop: CSARTTVETVFGP.

This clonotype rates as medium-sized. The chain combines TRBV12-3 or TRBV12-4 with TRBJ2-7, with 8 bases fitting TRBD2. V gave up 3 bases and J gave up 2 bases; unmatched junction bases: 6. The CDR3 contains 15 residues. CDR3 DNA: TGTGCCAGCAGTTTGCAGGGGACTAGTGCCTACGAGCAGTACTTC. Encoded protein: CASSLQGTSAYEQYF.

This chain joins TRBV7-9 and TRBJ1-1, with D uncertain. CDR1 is SEHNR, CDR2 FQNEAQ, per germline (reference sequence). The CDR3 spans 13 residues. Trimming stripped 10 bases from V and 1 base from J, with 13 bases between. The DNA for the CDR3 is TGTGCCACCGAGACACCGCCGAACACTGAAGCTTTCTTT. Residues: CATETPPNTEAFF.

This clonotype was picked up many times. CDR3 sequence reads: CAWSPGLISYNEQFF. The DNA of the CDR3 is TGTGCCTGGAGTCCAGGGTTGATCTCCTACAATGAGCAGTTCTTC. This sequence joins TRBV30 and TRBJ2-1; the D gene is possibly TRBD1 (5 bases). The CDR3 covers 15 residues. From germline, CDR1 is GTSNPN and CDR2 SVGIG (reference sequence). Trimming removed 2 bases at V and 0 bases at J, with 11 bases between. Full variable domain (rest looked up from reference TRBV30 and TRBJ2-1): SQTIHQWPATLVQPVGSPLSLECTVEGTSNPNLYWYRQAAGRGLQLLFYSVGIGQISSEVPQNLSASRPQDRQFILSSKKLLLSDSGFYLCAWSPGLISYNEQFFGPGTRLTVL.

On this clonotype itself: This may be a read error, as it is one base from a much larger clone. The rearrangement uses TRBV3-1 and TRBJ2-1; 9 bases line up with TRBD2. This CDR3 contains 15 residues. From germline, CDR1 is LGHDT and CDR2 YNNKEL (reference sequence). With V trimmed by 6 bases and J by 6 bases, 9 bases remained unmatched. For the CDR3, the DNA is TGTGCCAGCAGACAATTAGCGGGAGCTAGCAATGAGCAGTTCTTC. As protein: CASRQLAGASNEQFF.

This clonotype was seen repeatedly, ten times or more. The chain combines TRBV20-1 with TRBJ1-5; D is unresolved. Trimming left V 6 bases short and J 0 bases short, with 15 bases between. The CDR3 consists of 15 residues. In germline, CDR1 is DFQATT, CDR2 SNEGSKA (reference sequence). CDR3: CSAKEVKNSNQPQHF. The CDR3 nucleotides read TGCAGTGCGAAGGAGGTTAAGAATAGCAATCAGCCCCAGCATTTT.